A selection of T cell receptor beta chains follows, all from one sample in a study of CD8 T cells in Susac syndrome. MiXCR was run by TCRdb on the immunoSEQ multiplex PCR reads, yielding one entry per CDR3 protein. The sample records tens of thousands of distinct CDR3 sequences, 85% to 95% being singletons. The sample consisted of CD8+ T cells from PBMCs. The receptors originated from a human donor with Susac syndrome. The CDR3 runs from the conserved cysteine through the conserved F or W. Each record gives: V gene, J gene, clone size, D gene, CDR3 DNA, CDR3 protein. D genes are given only for firm matches. Not all rows give a size; the values are once, few, many and, for expanded clones, a class.

TRBV15,TRBJ2-2,NA,NA,TGTGCCACCAGCGTGGGCATACCCGGGGAGCTGTTTTTT,CATSVGIPGELFF
TRBV20-1,TRBJ2-1,NA,TRBD2,TGCAGTGCTAGGATGTTAGCGGGAGTTGTGTATGAGCAGTTCTTC,CSARMLAGVVYEQFF
TRBV29-1,TRBJ2-1,NA,TRBD2,TGCAGCGTTGATTTATGGAGTGGAGGACTAGCGGTATACAATGAGCAGTTCTTC,CSVDLWSGGLAVYNEQFF
TRBV7-9,TRBJ2-3,NA,TRBD2,TGTGCCACCAGCTCTCCGGGAGGTAGCACAGATACGCAGTATTTT,CATSSPGGSTDTQYF
TRBV30,TRBJ2-7,NA,NA,TGTGCCTGGAGTCAGGGACTTTCCTACGAGCAGTACTTC,CAWSQGLSYEQYF
TRBV10-3,TRBJ1-2,NA,NA,TGTGCCATCACTTCAGGAAACTATGGCTACACCTTC,CAITSGNYGYTF
TRBV9,TRBJ1-2,once,NA,TGTGCCAGCAGCGTGACGGGGGGAAACTATGGCTACACCTTC,CASSVTGGNYGYTF
TRBV14,TRBJ2-1,NA,NA,TGTGCCAGCAGCCAAGATAGGTGGCAGCCTAAGCAGTTCTTC,CASSQDRWQPKQFF
TRBV7-9,TRBJ2-3,NA,NA,TGTGCCAGCAGCTCTTTACCGGGAGATACGCAGTATTTT,CASSSLPGDTQYF
TRBV30,TRBJ2-7,once,TRBD1,TGTGCCCGTACGGGACAGGGGAGGTACGAGCAGTACTTC,CARTGQGRYEQYF
TRBV25-1,TRBJ2-1,NA,NA,TGTGCCAGCAACGGGCTAGGCGCCTACAATGAGCAGTTCTTC,CASNGLGAYNEQFF
TRBV7-6,TRBJ1-1,NA,TRBD1,TGTGCCAGCAGCTCTGTCCCGGGACAGTTCATGAACACTGAAGCTTTCTTT,CASSSVPGQFMNTEAFF
TRBV27,TRBJ1-4,NA,NA,TGTGCCAGCAGTTTATGGGAGCGGAGTGAAAAACTGTTTTTT,CASSLWERSEKLFF
TRBV15,TRBJ2-4,NA,NA,TGTGCCACCAGCAGAGATCGGGAAGCGGGCATTCAGTACTTC,CATSRDREAGIQYF
TRBV4-1,TRBJ2-1,once,TRBD2,TGCGCCAGCAGCCAACCCAGACTAGCGGGAGGGCGGAACAATGAGCAGTTCTTC,CASSQPRLAGGRNNEQFF
TRBV7-2,TRBJ2-7,NA,NA,TGTGCCAGCAGCCCTTGGGGAGGGGGCTACGAGCAGTACTTC,CASSPWGGGYEQYF
TRBV3-1,TRBJ1-1,NA,NA,TGTGCCAGCAGCTCCGCCGGGGGCTGGAACACTGAAGCTTTCTTT,CASSSAGGWNTEAFF
TRBV12-3/TRBV12-4,TRBJ1-1,NA,NA,TGTGCCAGCAGTTTAGGGCCCGGGGAGTATCCTGAAGCTTTCTTT,CASSLGPGEYPEAFF
TRBV29-1,TRBJ2-3,NA,NA,TGCAGCGCAAACGGCCCCATCAAACGTGGCACAGATACGCAGTATTTT,CSANGPIKRGTDTQYF
TRBV7-9,TRBJ1-1,NA,NA,TGTGCCAGCAGCTCGGGACACCAATTAGCGGCTTTCTTT,CASSSGHQLAAFF
TRBV27,TRBJ2-3,NA,NA,TGTGCCAGCAGCCCGGGGGTCGATACGCAGTATTTT,CASSPGVDTQYF
TRBV7-3,TRBJ2-7,NA,NA,TGTGCCAGCAGCTTAGCGGGTAGCTCTGAGCAGTACTTC,CASSLAGSSEQYF
TRBV12-3/TRBV12-4,TRBJ2-2,NA,NA,TGTGCCAGCAGTTTTCGGCAGGGCGCCGGGGAGCTGTTTTTT,CASSFRQGAGELFF
TRBV20-1,TRBJ1-2,NA,TRBD1,TGCAGTGCTCTCTGGGACAGGACAGCTAACTATGGCTACACCTTC,CSALWDRTANYGYTF
TRBV6-4,TRBJ2-2,NA,TRBD2,TGTGCCAGCAGTGTAGCGGGAGACACCGGGGAGCTGTTTTTT,CASSVAGDTGELFF
TRBV27,TRBJ2-3,NA,TRBD1,TGTGCCAGTCGAGGGGGCTGGAAGGGAGATACGCAGTATTTT,CASRGGWKGDTQYF
TRBV29-1,TRBJ2-1,NA,NA,TGCAGCGTCCCGATGACAGGCCCCCCCTACAATGAGCAGTTCTTC,CSVPMTGPPYNEQFF
TRBV12-3/TRBV12-4,TRBJ2-3,NA,NA,TGTGCCAGCAGTTTAGCGCCCGGAGATACGCAGTATTTT,CASSLAPGDTQYF
TRBV29-1,TRBJ2-7,once,TRBD2,TGCAGCGTTGAAGCATCTAGCGGGGCCTTCTACGAGCAGTACTTC,CSVEASSGAFYEQYF
TRBV20-1,TRBJ2-1,NA,TRBD2,TGCAGTGCTAGCGGGAGGGTTGATAATGAGCAGTTCTTC,CSASGRVDNEQFF
TRBV15,TRBJ2-7,NA,NA,TGTGCCACCAGTCTTGAATACTACGAGCAGTACTTC,CATSLEYYEQYF
TRBV30,TRBJ2-2,NA,NA,TGTGCCGGATCGTACGGCGGTCGGCAAGGGGAGCTGTTTTTT,CAGSYGGRQGELFF
TRBV6-1,TRBJ2-1,NA,NA,TGTGCCAGCAGTGAGGCTCCTTGGGCAGGGGTCTACAATGAGCAGTTCTTC,CASSEAPWAGVYNEQFF
TRBV6-5,TRBJ1-5,NA,NA,TGTGCCAGCAGTTACACCCGTCTTCGCGGCGGTGGCCAGCCCCAGCATTTT,CASSYTRLRGGGQPQHF
TRBV7-6,TRBJ2-6,NA,TRBD1,TGTGCCAGCAGCTCATCTTTACAGGGGTCCTCTGGGGCCAACGTCCTGACTTTC,CASSSSLQGSSGANVLTF
TRBV28,TRBJ2-3,NA,TRBD2,TGTGCCAGCAGTACGGGACTAGCGGCCACAGATACGCAGTATTTT,CASSTGLAATDTQYF
TRBV11-2,TRBJ2-7,NA,NA,TGTGCCAGCAGCTTAGAAGCTAGCAATTCCTACGAGCAGTACTTC,CASSLEASNSYEQYF
TRBV6-1,TRBJ2-2,NA,NA,TGTGCCAGCAGGGAGCCCGCCGTAGCAGAGAACACCGGGGAGCTGTTTTTT,CASREPAVAENTGELFF
TRBV20-1,TRBJ2-5,once,TRBD1,TGCAGTGCTAGTGACAGGGAAGAGACCCAGTACTTC,CSASDREETQYF
TRBV14,TRBJ2-5,once,NA,TGTGCCAGCAGCCGTGAGTCTAGGTCTGCTCAGACCCAGTACTTC,CASSRESRSAQTQYF
TRBV27,TRBJ1-2,NA,NA,TGTGCCAGCAGCGCCTCGTCCGGGGTCAGTGGCTACACCTTC,CASSASSGVSGYTF
TRBV29-1,TRBJ2-5,NA,NA,TGCAGCGTAATCGCGGAGCAAGAGACCCAGTACTTC,CSVIAEQETQYF
TRBV7-9,TRBJ2-5,NA,NA,TGTGCCAGCATCGTCCGAGGGACCCAGTACTTC,CASIVRGTQYF
TRBV7-2,TRBJ2-7,NA,NA,TGTGCCAGCAGAAAACCGCCCTCGAGCTCCTACGAGCAGTACTTC,CASRKPPSSSYEQYF
TRBV29-1,TRBJ2-7,NA,TRBD2,TGCAGCGTTGAAGCTAGCGGAAGCTCCTACGAGCAGTACTTC,CSVEASGSSYEQYF
TRBV7-2,TRBJ2-5,NA,NA,TGTGCCAGCAGTAAGGGGTCGGGGGCTGGAGAGACCCAGTACTTC,CASSKGSGAGETQYF
TRBV24-1,TRBJ2-1,NA,NA,TGTGCCACCAGTGATTTACGAGAAGATGAGCAGTTCTTC,CATSDLREDEQFF
TRBV20-1,TRBJ2-2,NA,TRBD2,TGCAGTGCTAGAGATCTAGCGGGAGACACCGGGGAGCTGTTTTTT,CSARDLAGDTGELFF
TRBV4-2,TRBJ2-7,NA,NA,TGTGCCAGCAGCCAAGTTGCCGGGGACGAGCAGTACTTC,CASSQVAGDEQYF
TRBV7-9,TRBJ2-1,NA,NA,TGTGCCAGCAGCTTAGGGGCCAGTGAGCAGTTCTTC,CASSLGASEQFF
TRBV12-3/TRBV12-4,TRBJ2-1,NA,TRBD2,TGTGCCAGCAAAGTAGAAGCGGGAGTGAACAATGAGCAGTTCTTC,CASKVEAGVNNEQFF
TRBV12-3/TRBV12-4,TRBJ2-1,NA,NA,TGTGCCAGCACCATCGAGTTGTCTCCGAATGAGCAGTTCTTC,CASTIELSPNEQFF
TRBV7-9,TRBJ2-3,NA,NA,TGTGCCAGCAGGAGTCCCGCTTCCGGTTCCCCAGGGCCCACAGATACGCAGTATTTT,CASRSPASGSPGPTDTQYF
TRBV27,TRBJ1-1,NA,NA,TGTGCCAGCAGTCAAAAACAAGGGATCACTGAAGCTTTCTTT,CASSQKQGITEAFF
TRBV30,TRBJ1-1,NA,TRBD1,TGTGCCTGGAGTAGTCAGGGGGCGGACGCTTTCTTT,CAWSSQGADAFF
TRBV27,TRBJ1-1,NA,NA,TGTGCCAGCGGGTGGACAGAGGACACTGAAGCTTTCTTT,CASGWTEDTEAFF
TRBV29-1,TRBJ2-5,NA,TRBD2,TGCAGCGTTGAGCTGCAGCGGGAGCCCAGAGAGACCCAGTACTTC,CSVELQREPRETQYF
TRBV9,TRBJ2-4,NA,NA,TGTGCCAGCAGCGTAGAGCCCGGTACCGAAAACATTCAGTACTTC,CASSVEPGTENIQYF
TRBV7-9,TRBJ2-1,NA,NA,TGTGCCAGCAGCTTATTGGCGGCCCGGCGGGATGAGCAGTTCTTC,CASSLLAARRDEQFF
TRBV15,TRBJ1-2,NA,NA,TGTGCCACCAGCAGAGATCGCGGGGGCTACACCTTC,CATSRDRGGYTF